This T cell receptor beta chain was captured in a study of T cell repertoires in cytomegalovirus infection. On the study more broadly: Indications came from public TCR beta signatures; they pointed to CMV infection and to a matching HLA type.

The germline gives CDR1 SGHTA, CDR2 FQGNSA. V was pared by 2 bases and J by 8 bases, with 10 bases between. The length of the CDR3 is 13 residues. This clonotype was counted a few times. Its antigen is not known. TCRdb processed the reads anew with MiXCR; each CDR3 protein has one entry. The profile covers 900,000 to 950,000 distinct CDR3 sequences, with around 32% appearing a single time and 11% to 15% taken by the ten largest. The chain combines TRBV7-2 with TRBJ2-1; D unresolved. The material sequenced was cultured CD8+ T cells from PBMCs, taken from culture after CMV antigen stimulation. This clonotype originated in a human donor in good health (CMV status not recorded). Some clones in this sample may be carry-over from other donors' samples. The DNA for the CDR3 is TGTGCCAGCAGCTTATACAACGGCGATGAGCAGTTCTTC. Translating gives CASSLYNGDEQFF.